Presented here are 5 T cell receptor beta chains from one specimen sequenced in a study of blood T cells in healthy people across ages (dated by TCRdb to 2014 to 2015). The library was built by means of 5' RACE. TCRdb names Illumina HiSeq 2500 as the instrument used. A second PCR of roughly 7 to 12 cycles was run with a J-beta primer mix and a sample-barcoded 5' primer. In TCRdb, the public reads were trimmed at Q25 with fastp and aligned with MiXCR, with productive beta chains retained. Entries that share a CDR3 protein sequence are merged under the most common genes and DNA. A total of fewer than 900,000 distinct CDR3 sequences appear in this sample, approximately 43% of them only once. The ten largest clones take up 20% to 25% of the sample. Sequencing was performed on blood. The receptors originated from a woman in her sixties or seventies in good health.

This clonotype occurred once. The CDR3 region is CASSPSGQIFQETQYF. The CDR3 nucleotides read TGTGCCAGCAGCCCATCGGGACAGATCTTCCAAGAGACCCAGTACTTC. This chain joins TRBV7-2 and TRBJ2-5; 7 nucleotides match TRBD1. The CDR3 totals 16 residues. Losses at the gene ends were 5 bases for V and 1 base for J; bases not matched to a gene: 10. Germline values: CDR1 SGHTA, CDR2 FQGNSA. Together with reference TRBV7-2 and TRBJ2-5, the CDR3 gives the full variable domain: GAGVSQSPSNKVTEKGKDVELRCDPISGHTALYWYRQSLGQGLEFLIYFQGNSAPDKSGLPSDRFSAERTGGSVSTLTIQRTQQEDSAVYLCASSPSGQIFQETQYFGPGTRLLVL.

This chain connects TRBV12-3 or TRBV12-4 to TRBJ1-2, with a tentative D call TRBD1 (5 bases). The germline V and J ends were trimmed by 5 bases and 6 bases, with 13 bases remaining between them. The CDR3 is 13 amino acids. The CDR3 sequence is CASSVGTANGYTF. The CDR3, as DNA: TGTGCCAGCAGTGTGGGGACCGCGAATGGCTACACCTTC.

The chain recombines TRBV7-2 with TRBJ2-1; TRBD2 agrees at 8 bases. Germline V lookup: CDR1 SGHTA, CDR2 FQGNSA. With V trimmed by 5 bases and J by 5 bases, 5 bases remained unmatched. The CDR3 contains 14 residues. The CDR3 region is CASSPGTRDNEQFF. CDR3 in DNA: TGTGCCAGCAGCCCCGGGACTAGGGACAATGAGCAGTTCTTC.

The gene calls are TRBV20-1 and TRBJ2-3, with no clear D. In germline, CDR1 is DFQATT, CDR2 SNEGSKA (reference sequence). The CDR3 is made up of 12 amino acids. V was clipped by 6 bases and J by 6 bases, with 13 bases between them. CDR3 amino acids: CSAPPLPDTQYF. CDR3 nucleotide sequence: TGCAGTGCCCCTCCCCTCCCGGATACGCAGTATTTT.

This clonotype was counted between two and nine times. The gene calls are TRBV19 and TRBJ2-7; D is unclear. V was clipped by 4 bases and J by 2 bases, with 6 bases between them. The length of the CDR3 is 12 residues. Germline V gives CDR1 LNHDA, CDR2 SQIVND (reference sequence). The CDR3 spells CASSKGTYEQYF. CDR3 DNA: TGTGCCAGTAGTAAAGGAACCTACGAGCAGTACTTC.